Below are 3 T cell receptor beta chains sequenced from a single sample in a study of blood T cells in healthy people across ages. A second PCR of about 7 to 12 cycles used a sample-barcoded 5' primer and a J-beta primer mix. TCRdb redid the calling of the 5' RACE reads with MiXCR, one entry per CDR3 protein. The repertoire has 600,000 to 900,000 distinct CDR3 sequences, roughly 24% of them found once; the top ten carry about 2.9%. These data were likewise used in another study, on T cells of mothers and their children.

Material for sequencing was blood. Source of these receptors: a boy between 10 and 17 years old in good health.

The V and J genes are TRBV11-1 and TRBJ2-3; D may be TRBD1 or TRBD2 (5 bases each). The germline CDR1 and CDR2 sequences are SGHAT and FQDESV (reference sequence). The CDR3 runs to 16 residues. V lost 6 bases, J lost 8 bases, and 24 bases lay in between. CDR3 in amino acids: CASSLAPDKGSATQYF. CDR3 in DNA: TGTGCCAGCAGTCTAGCCCCGGACAAGGGGAGTGCTACGCAGTATTTT.

This clonotype was counted ten times or more. V is TRBV5-1 and J is TRBJ2-5; 11 nucleotides line up with TRBD1. There are 15 residues in the CDR3. Per germline, CDR1 SGHRS and CDR2 YFSETQ. J gave up 1 base and V 3 bases, and 2 bases lay outside the gene matches. CDR3 coding DNA: TGCGCCAGCAGCTCAGGGACAGGGGGCCAAGAGACCCAGTACTTC. Its translation is CASSSGTGGQETQYF.

The CDR3 bases are TGCAGCGTTCCTCTTTCAAGGTCCTACAATGAGCAGTTCTTC. This codes for CSVPLSRSYNEQFF. The rearrangement uses TRBV29-1 and TRBJ2-1, with D unclear. This CDR3 is built from 14 residues. Trimming shortened V by 5 bases and J by 1 base, and 12 bases separated the two germline ends. CDR1 and CDR2 (germline): SQVTM, ANQGSEA.